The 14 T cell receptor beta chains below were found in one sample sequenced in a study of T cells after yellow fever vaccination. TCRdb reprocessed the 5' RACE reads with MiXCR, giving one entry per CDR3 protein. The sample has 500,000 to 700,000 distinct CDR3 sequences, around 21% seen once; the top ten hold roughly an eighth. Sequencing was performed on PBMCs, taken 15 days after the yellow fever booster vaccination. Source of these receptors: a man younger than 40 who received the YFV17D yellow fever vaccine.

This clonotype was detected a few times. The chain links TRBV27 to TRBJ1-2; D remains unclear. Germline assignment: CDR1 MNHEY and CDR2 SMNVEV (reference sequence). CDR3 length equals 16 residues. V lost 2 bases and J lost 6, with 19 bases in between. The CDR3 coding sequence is TGTGCCAGCAGTTTACCCCGGGCGGCGGGGTTGGATGGCTACACCTTC. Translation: CASSLPRAAGLDGYTF.

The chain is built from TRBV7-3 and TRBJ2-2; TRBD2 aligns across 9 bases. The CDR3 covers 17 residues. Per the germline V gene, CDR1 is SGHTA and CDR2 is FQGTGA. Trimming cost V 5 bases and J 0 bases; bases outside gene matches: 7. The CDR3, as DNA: TGTGCCAGCAGCCCGCGGGGGGGAGCGGCGAACACCGGGGAGCTGTTTTTT. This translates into CASSPRGGAANTGELFF.

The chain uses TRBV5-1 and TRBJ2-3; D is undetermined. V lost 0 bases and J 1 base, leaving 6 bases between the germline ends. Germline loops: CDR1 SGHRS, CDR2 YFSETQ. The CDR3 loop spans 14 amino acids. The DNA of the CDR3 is TGCGCCAGCAGCTTGGAGCCTCGCACAGATACGCAGTATTTT. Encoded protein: CASSLEPRTDTQYF.

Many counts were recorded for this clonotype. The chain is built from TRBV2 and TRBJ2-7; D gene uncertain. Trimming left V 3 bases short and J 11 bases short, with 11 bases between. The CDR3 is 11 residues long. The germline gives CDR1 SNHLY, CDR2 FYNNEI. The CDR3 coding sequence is TGTGCCAGCAGTGAGGACCGTTCGAAGTACTTC. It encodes CASSEDRSKYF.

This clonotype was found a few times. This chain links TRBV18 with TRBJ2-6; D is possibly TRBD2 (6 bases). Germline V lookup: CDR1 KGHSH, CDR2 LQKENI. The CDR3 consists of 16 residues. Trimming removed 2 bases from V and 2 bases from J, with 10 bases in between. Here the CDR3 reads CASSPFGGAGANVLTF. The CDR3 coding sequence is TGTGCCAGCTCACCATTTGGAGGGGCTGGGGCCAACGTCCTGACTTTC.

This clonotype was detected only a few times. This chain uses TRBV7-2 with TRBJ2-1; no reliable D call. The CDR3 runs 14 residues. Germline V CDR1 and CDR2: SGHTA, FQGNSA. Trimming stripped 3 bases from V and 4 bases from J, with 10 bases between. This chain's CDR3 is CASSFSGAYNEQFF. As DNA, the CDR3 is TGTGCCAGCAGCTTCTCCGGCGCTTACAATGAGCAGTTCTTC.

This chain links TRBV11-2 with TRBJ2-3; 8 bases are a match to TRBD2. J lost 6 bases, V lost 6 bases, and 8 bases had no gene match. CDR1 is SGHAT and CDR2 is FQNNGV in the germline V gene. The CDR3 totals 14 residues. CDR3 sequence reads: CASSQRGKSDTQYF. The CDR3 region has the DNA TGTGCCAGCAGTCAGCGGGGGAAGAGCGATACGCAGTATTTT.

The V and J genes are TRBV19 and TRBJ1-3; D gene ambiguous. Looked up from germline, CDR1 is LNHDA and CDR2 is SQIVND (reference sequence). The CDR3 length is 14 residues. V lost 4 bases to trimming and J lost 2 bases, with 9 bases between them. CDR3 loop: CASSTGTPGNTIYF. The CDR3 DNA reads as TGTGCCAGTAGTACCGGAACACCTGGAAACACCATATATTTT.

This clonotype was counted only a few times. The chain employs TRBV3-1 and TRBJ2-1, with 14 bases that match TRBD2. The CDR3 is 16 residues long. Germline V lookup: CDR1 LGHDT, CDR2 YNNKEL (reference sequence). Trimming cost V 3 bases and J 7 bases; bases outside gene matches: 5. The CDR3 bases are TGTGCCAGCAGCCAGCCGGGGACTAGCGGGAGAAATGAGCAGTTCTTC. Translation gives CASSQPGTSGRNEQFF.

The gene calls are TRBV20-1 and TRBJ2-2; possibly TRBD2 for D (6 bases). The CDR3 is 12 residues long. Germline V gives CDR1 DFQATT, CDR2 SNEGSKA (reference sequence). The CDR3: CARLDEGGELFF. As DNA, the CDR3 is TGCGCTAGACTAGATGAAGGAGGGGAGCTGTTTTTT.

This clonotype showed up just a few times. CDR3 DNA sequence: TGCAGTGCTAGAGGGGGAACAGTGAACACTGAAGCTTTCTTT. Encoded protein: CSARGGTVNTEAFF. The gene calls are TRBV20-1 and TRBJ1-1; D gene unclear. Trimming took 1 base from V and 0 from J, leaving 9 bases between them. This CDR3 contains 14 residues. The germline CDR1 and CDR2 sequences are DFQATT and SNEGSKA (reference sequence).

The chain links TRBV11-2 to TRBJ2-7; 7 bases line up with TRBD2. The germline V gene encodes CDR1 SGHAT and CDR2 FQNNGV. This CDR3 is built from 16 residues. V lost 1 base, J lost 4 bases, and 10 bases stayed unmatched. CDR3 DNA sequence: TGTGCCAGCAGCTTAGGGTTCCGGCTAGCGGCTTACGAGCAGTACTTC. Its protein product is CASSLGFRLAAYEQYF.

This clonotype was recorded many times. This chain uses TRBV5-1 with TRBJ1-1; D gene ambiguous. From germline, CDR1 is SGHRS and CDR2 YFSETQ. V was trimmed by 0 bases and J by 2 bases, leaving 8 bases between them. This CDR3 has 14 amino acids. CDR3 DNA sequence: TGCGCCAGCAGCTTGGGAGGAGGAAACACTGAAGCTTTCTTT. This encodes CASSLGGGNTEAFF.

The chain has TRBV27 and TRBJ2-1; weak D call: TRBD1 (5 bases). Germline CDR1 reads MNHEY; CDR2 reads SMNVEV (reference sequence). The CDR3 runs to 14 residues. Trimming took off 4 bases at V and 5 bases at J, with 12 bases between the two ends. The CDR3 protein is CASSSRVINNEQFF. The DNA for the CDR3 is TGTGCCAGCAGTTCCAGGGTGATCAACAATGAGCAGTTCTTC.